These T cell receptor beta chains were read from a single sample in a study of beta chain features in type 1 diabetes. The assay was immunoSEQ multiplex PCR, and TCRdb's table has in-frame clones only and misses some. The sample shows hundreds of thousands of clones, approximately 15% of them seen only once. Sample: central memory CD4+ T cells from blood. The receptor source for this set is a man aged 30 to 45 in good health. The CDR3 runs from the conserved cysteine through the conserved F or W. A D gene is named only where the DNA matches it firmly. Clone size is given for some rows only: seen once, a few or many times, or a class if the clone is expanded.

V	D	size	J	DNA	CDR3
TRBV6-1	.	.	TRBJ2-5	TGTGCCAGCAGACTACGACAGGCCCAAGAGACCCAGTACTTC	CASRLRQAQETQYF
TRBV11-3	.	.	TRBJ2-3	TGTGCCAGCAGCCGCGGAGGGGCACGAGATACGCAGTATTTT	CASSRGGARDTQYF
TRBV5-4	.	few	TRBJ1-6	TGTGCCAGCAGCTTGGTCGACAGAAGGAATTCACCCCTCCACTTT	CASSLVDRRNSPLHF
TRBV6-6	.	few	TRBJ2-5	TGTGCCAGCAGTTACTCCGGAGAGACCCAGTACTTC	CASSYSGETQYF
TRBV19	.	.	TRBJ2-2	TGTGCCAGTAGTACCCAGGCGTTGGACACCGGGGAGCTGTTTTTT	CASSTQALDTGELFF
TRBV9	.	.	TRBJ2-3	TGTGCCAGCAGCGATAGCCAGAAAAGTACGCAGTATTTT	CASSDSQKSTQYF
TRBV21-1	.	many	TRBJ1-2	TGTGCCAGCAGCAAAAGGGACAGGGAGAGGGATGGCTACACCTTC	CASSKRDRERDGYTF
TRBV15	TRBD1	.	TRBJ2-1	TGTGCCACCAGCAGAGGTTACACGCAGCCGCCGACAGGGTCCAACAATGAGCAGTTCTTC	CATSRGYTQPPTGSNNEQFF
TRBV4-2	.	once	TRBJ2-1	TGTGCCAGCAGCCAAGAATGGGCGGGTAGTGAGCAGTTCTTC	CASSQEWAGSEQFF
TRBV19	.	.	TRBJ1-2	TGTGCCAGTAGTATAGATTCGTTGGGAGTTGGCTACACCTTC	CASSIDSLGVGYTF
TRBV6-6	TRBD1	few	TRBJ2-1	TGTGCCAGCAGACCCGGGACAGGGGGGAATGAGCAGTTCTTC	CASRPGTGGNEQFF
TRBV2	.	.	TRBJ2-7	TGTGCCAGCAGAGGACAGAGAACAAACTACGAGCAGTACTTC	CASRGQRTNYEQYF
TRBV5-1	TRBD1	few	TRBJ2-3	TGCGCCAGCAGCTTCGGACAGGGGGCAGATACGCAGTATTTT	CASSFGQGADTQYF
TRBV7-9	.	.	TRBJ2-7	TGTGCCAGCAGCCCCATAGGACTATCCGAGCAGTACTTC	CASSPIGLSEQYF
TRBV6-1	.	.	TRBJ2-1	TGTGCCAGCAGTTTGGCCAATGAGCAGTTCTTC	CASSLANEQFF
TRBV29-1	TRBD1	few	TRBJ2-2	TGCAGCGTTGACAGGGGACAGGGAAACACCGGGGAGCTGTTTTTT	CSVDRGQGNTGELFF
TRBV29-1	.	.	TRBJ2-3	TGCAGCGTTGGGGTACAGGGATCAGATACGCAGTATTTT	CSVGVQGSDTQYF
TRBV6-5	TRBD1	once	TRBJ1-1	TGTGCCAGCAGTCACAGGGGGCGAGGAACTGAAGCTTTCTTT	CASSHRGRGTEAFF
TRBV11-2	.	.	TRBJ1-6	TGTGCCAGCAGCGGCCAACAGGGAAGTTTTGCTCCCCTCCACTTT	CASSGQQGSFAPLHF
TRBV7-9	.	.	TRBJ1-2	TGTGCCAGCAGCTTGGCACGCAGCGGCGGCTACACCTTC	CASSLARSGGYTF
TRBV5-1	.	.	TRBJ1-1	TGCGCCAGCAGCTTAGGACGGCTTAGGAACACTGAAGCTTTCTTT	CASSLGRLRNTEAFF
TRBV19	.	many	TRBJ2-3	TGTGCCAGTAGTATGGGGATAGTGGATACGCAGTATTTT	CASSMGIVDTQYF
TRBV29-1	TRBD1	few	TRBJ1-2	TGCAGCATCTATAGGGGGACAGGGGGCGATGGCTACACCTTC	CSIYRGTGGDGYTF
TRBV19	TRBD1	few	TRBJ2-3	TGTGCCAGTAGTCCTGACAGGGGAGCAGATACGCAGTATTTT	CASSPDRGADTQYF
TRBV6-6	.	many	TRBJ1-2	TGTGCCAGCAGTTCCCAGCCTAACTATGGCTACACCTTC	CASSSQPNYGYTF
TRBV19	.	many	TRBJ2-2	TGTGCCAGTACTCCAGGACAGTTTCGTCCCGGGGAGCTGTTTTTT	CASTPGQFRPGELFF
TRBV6-5	.	.	TRBJ2-4	TGTGCCAGCAGTTATGACCCCCCACCCAAAAACATTCAGTACTTC	CASSYDPPPKNIQYF
TRBV5-8	.	.	TRBJ2-1	TGTGCCAGCAGCTTGTACGGGTTGGGGGTTGATGAGCAGTTCTTC	CASSLYGLGVDEQFF
TRBV6-6	.	.	TRBJ2-5	TGTGCCAGCAGTCCCACATACCAAGAGACCCAGTACTTC	CASSPTYQETQYF
TRBV5-4	.	few	TRBJ1-2	TGTGCCAGCAGCTGGTCTCGGGGGGCGCAGGGCTACACCTTC	CASSWSRGAQGYTF
TRBV6-6	.	few	TRBJ2-1	TGTGCCAGCAGTCCGACCAGTAAAGACGCGTATGAGCAGTTCTTC	CASSPTSKDAYEQFF
TRBV2	.	few	TRBJ2-3	TGTGCCAGCAGTCAGGACTACACCACAGATACGCAGTATTTT	CASSQDYTTDTQYF
TRBV7-7	.	few	TRBJ2-5	TGTGCTAGCAGCTTAGAAGGAACCCAAGAGACCCAGTACTTC	CASSLEGTQETQYF
TRBV29-1	.	many	TRBJ1-1	TGCAGCGTTACCCAGGGGAGGGCTGAAGCTTTCTTT	CSVTQGRAEAFF
TRBV7-9	.	.	TRBJ1-2	TGTGCCAGCAGCTTAAGGTCCTATGGCTACACCTTC	CASSLRSYGYTF
TRBV27	.	.	TRBJ1-1	TGTGCCAGCAGTTTAACCCCCGGGACCGGCCGATCAGCTTTCTTT	CASSLTPGTGRSAFF
TRBV10-2	.	.	TRBJ2-7	TGCGCCAGCATGAGTCCGGCTCGCGAGCAGTACTTC	CASMSPAREQYF
TRBV7-2	TRBD2	many	TRBJ2-5	TGTGCCAGCAGCGGAAGAGGGACTAGCGGGGGGGCCTGGGAGACCCAGTACTTC	CASSGRGTSGGAWETQYF
TRBV7-9	TRBD2	.	TRBJ2-1	TGTGCCAGCAGCTTAGTGCGGGGGAGGAATGAGCAGTTCTTC	CASSLVRGRNEQFF
TRBV5-1	.	few	TRBJ1-5	TGCGCCAGCAGCTGGCGGGGAGAGGGGCGAGATCCCCAGCATTTT	CASSWRGEGRDPQHF
TRBV5-1	TRBD2	.	TRBJ2-1	TGCGCCAGCAGCCTTGGTTCGCGGGGGGTCTACAATGAGCAGTTCTTC	CASSLGSRGVYNEQFF
TRBV7-2	TRBD2	.	TRBJ2-2	TGTGCCAGCAGCCCGAGGACTAGCGGGAGGGATCGGTCCGGGGAGCTGTTTTTT	CASSPRTSGRDRSGELFF
TRBV5-4	TRBD1	few	TRBJ2-6	TGTGCCAGCAGCTCACCGGGACAGCTAAGTCCTGGGGCCAACGTCCTGACTTTC	CASSSPGQLSPGANVLTF
TRBV30	.	.	TRBJ1-2	TGTGCCTGGAGTGATCCGCTACACTATGGCTACACCTTC	CAWSDPLHYGYTF
TRBV5-4	.	.	TRBJ2-4	TGTGCCAGCAGCTTCGAAAGTTCCAAAAACATTCAGTACTTC	CASSFESSKNIQYF
TRBV12-5	.	few	TRBJ2-1	TGTGCTAGTGGTCTCACAGTTCCTGAGCAGTTCTTC	CASGLTVPEQFF
TRBV4-1	.	few	TRBJ1-2	TGCGCCAGCAGCCAAGTCAATCAAGGAGCCTATGGCTACACCTTC	CASSQVNQGAYGYTF
TRBV18	.	.	TRBJ2-5	TGTGCCAGCTCACCTGCGGGCAGGACAGAGACCCAGTACTTC	CASSPAGRTETQYF
TRBV7-2	TRBD1	.	TRBJ2-4	TGTGCCAGCAGTTCCAGGGGGGCCAAAAACATTCAGTACTTC	CASSSRGAKNIQYF
TRBV25-1	.	.	TRBJ1-1	TGTGCCAGCAGGCGTAACACTGAAGCTTTCTTT	CASRRNTEAFF
TRBV19	.	.	TRBJ1-5	TGTGCCAGTAGTTTAGGGGACAATCAGCCCCAGCATTTT	CASSLGDNQPQHF
TRBV9	.	.	TRBJ2-3	TGTGCCAGCAGCGTAGGTCTACCAGAGGATACGCAGTATTTT	CASSVGLPEDTQYF
TRBV2	.	.	TRBJ1-2	TGTGCCAGCAGTTTTAGGGACGGGACTTATGGCTACACCTTC	CASSFRDGTYGYTF
TRBV4-1	.	few	TRBJ2-3	TGCGCCAGCAGCCTAAGAAGGGAGGATACGCAGTATTTT	CASSLRREDTQYF
TRBV5-1	TRBD1	.	TRBJ2-2	TGCGCCAGCAGACAGGGGTCGGGCACCGGGGAGCTGTTTTTT	CASRQGSGTGELFF
TRBV19	TRBD1	few	TRBJ1-1	TGTGCCAGTAGTAACCCAGGGACAGAGAACACTGAAGCTTTCTTT	CASSNPGTENTEAFF
TRBV11-2	.	.	TRBJ2-2	TGTGCCAGCAGCCCAACAGTAACCGGGGAGCTGTTTTTT	CASSPTVTGELFF